The T cell receptor beta chain under discussion was sequenced for a study of blood T cell repertoires in COVID-19. Study context: Nucleic acid was either cDNA or gDNA, and it came from T cells, B-cell-depleted T cells, or PBMCs.

The germline V gene encodes CDR1 SNHLY and CDR2 FYNNEI. The ends lost 4 bases at V and 5 bases at J; junction bases unmatched: 8. The CDR3 runs 14 residues. Original processing methods: Nucleated cell counts were estimated from reference gene primer amplification. The assay was immunoSEQ multiplex PCR, and TCRdb's table has in-frame clones only and misses some. V and J calls and clone size are as listed in that table; D and trimming were resolved from the DNA. This repertoire shows fewer than 200,000 clones, roughly 83% found once; its top ten account for 3.5% to 5%. This clonotype was obtained from a woman aged 45-60 years who had recovered from COVID-19. This rearrangement joins TRBV2 to TRBJ2-7; 7 bases are shared with TRBD2. The sample consisted of PBMCs or T cells enriched from blood (not recorded which). In nucleotides, the CDR3 is TGTGCCAGCAGTGCAAGCGGGGTGGTAAACGAGCAGTACGTC. Translating it yields CASSASGVVNEQYV.